Listed here are 10 T cell receptor beta chains from one sample, sequenced in a study of multiple sclerosis patients with progressive multifocal leukoencephalopathy. Documented time point: before natalizumab initiation. Generated by immunoSEQ multiplex PCR, the TCRdb table keeps only in-frame clones and is missing some. The sample carries some 30,000 clones, 92% recorded once. The sequencing input was PBMCs. These receptor sequences come from a young man with multiple sclerosis.

The chain has TRBV7-3 and TRBJ2-5; D unclear. The CDR3 runs to 12 residues. The V gene's germline CDR1 is SGHTA and CDR2 FQGTGA. The V end lost 5 bases, the J end lost 5 bases, and 9 bases lay between the germline ends. The CDR3, as DNA: TGTGCCAGCAGCCCTAATGGGGAGACCCAGTACTTC. Translating gives CASSPNGETQYF.

CDR3 sequence (DNA): TGTGCCAGCAGCGTACAGACTAGCGGGCTTGTTAGCAATGAGCAGTTCTTC. Its translation is CASSVQTSGLVSNEQFF. V and J are TRBV9 and TRBJ2-1; TRBD2 agrees at 10 bases. The CDR3 has 17 residues. V dropped 1 base and J dropped 6; count of bases not matched to a gene: 10. Per the germline V gene, CDR1 is SGDLS and CDR2 is YYNGEE.

This clone was detected once. The rearrangement joins TRBV2 to TRBJ1-5; tentative D call: TRBD1 (6 bases). Germline loops: CDR1 SNHLY, CDR2 FYNNEI. CDR3 length: 14 amino acids. V lost 6 bases, J lost 5 bases, and 14 bases lay in between. CDR3 sequence: CASSRGGAHQPQHF. DNA of the CDR3: TGTGCCAGCAGCCGGGGGGGGGCTCATCAGCCCCAGCATTTT.

The chain employs TRBV11-2 and TRBJ2-3, with TRBD2 identical over 10 bases. The germline CDR1 and CDR2 sequences are SGHAT and FQNNGV. CDR3 length: 17 residues. V gave up 5 bases and J gave up 2 bases; unmatched junction bases: 10. CDR3 coding DNA: TGTGCCAGCAGCCTTGGGTTGACTAGCGGGTTCACAGATACGCAGTATTTT. This translates into CASSLGLTSGFTDTQYF.

This chain joins TRBV27 and TRBJ2-1, with 9 bases lining up with TRBD1. V was clipped by 7 bases and J by 6 bases; unmatched bases: 10. CDR1 is MNHEY, CDR2 SMNVEV, per germline (reference sequence). The CDR3 totals 15 residues. CDR3 sequence reads: CASTPPGTGFNEQFF. The CDR3 nucleotides read TGTGCCAGCACTCCCCCTGGGACAGGGTTCAATGAGCAGTTCTTC.

The chain has TRBV4-1 and TRBJ2-2; the D is unclear. Between the trimmed V and J ends, which lost 2 bases and 3 bases, there was a span of 10 bases. CDR3 length: 15 amino acids. Germline V gene sequence: CDR1 MGHRA, CDR2 YSYEKL. The CDR3 loop reads CASSQKTPHTGELFF. DNA of the CDR3: TGCGCCAGCAGCCAAAAGACTCCTCACACCGGGGAGCTGTTTTTT.

The sample holds one count of this clone. J is TRBJ2-2 and V is TRBV7-2, with 9 bases fitting TRBD1. V lost 1 base to trimming and J lost 4 bases; unmatched junction nucleotides: 1. Looked up from germline, CDR1 is SGHTA and CDR2 is FQGNSA. The CDR3 loop spans 15 amino acids. The CDR3 DNA reads TGTGCCAGCAGCTTAGTGGGACAGGGCACCGGGGAGCTGTTTTTT. It is translated as CASSLVGQGTGELFF.

The chain joins TRBV5-6 to TRBJ2-6; weak D call: TRBD1 (5 bases). Trimming pared 2 bases from V and 3 bases from J, leaving 12 bases between. The CDR3 sequence is 16 residues long. Germline V lookup: CDR1 SGHDT, CDR2 YYEEEE. The CDR3 sequence is CASSFQGRDGANVLTF. CDR3 nucleotides: TGTGCCAGCAGCTTCCAGGGAAGGGATGGGGCCAACGTCCTGACTTTC.

This clone has only one observation. The chain recombines TRBV5-6 with TRBJ2-7, with D possibly called TRBD1 or TRBD2 (5 bases each). V lost 4 bases to trimming and J lost 4 bases, with 15 bases between them. The germline CDR1 and CDR2 sequences are SGHDT and YYEEEE. CDR3 length: 14 amino acids. Here the CDR3 DNA reads TGTGCCAGCAGCCATCGGGGCCTTCCTTACGAGCAGTACGTC. It specifies CASSHRGLPYEQYV.

The rearrangement uses TRBV30 and TRBJ2-5, with 8 bases identical to TRBD1. The J call may be wrong; the DNA end is better matched by TRBJ2-7. The CDR3 has 16 residues. Germline assignment: CDR1 GTSNPN and CDR2 SVGIG (reference sequence). The CDR3 loop reads CAWIRLGQGASYEQYF. The CDR3 bases are TGTGCCTGGATCCGCTTGGGGCAGGGGGCCTCCTACGAGCAGTACTTC.